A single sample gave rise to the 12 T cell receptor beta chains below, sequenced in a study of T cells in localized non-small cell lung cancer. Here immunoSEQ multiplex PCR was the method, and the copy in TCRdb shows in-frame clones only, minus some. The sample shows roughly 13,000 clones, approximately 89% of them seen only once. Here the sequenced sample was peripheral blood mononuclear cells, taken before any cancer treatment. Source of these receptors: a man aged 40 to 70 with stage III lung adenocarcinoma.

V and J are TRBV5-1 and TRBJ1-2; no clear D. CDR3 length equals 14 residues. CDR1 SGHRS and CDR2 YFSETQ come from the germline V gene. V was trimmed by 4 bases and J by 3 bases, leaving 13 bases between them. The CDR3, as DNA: TGCGCCAGCAGCGCGCTATCCCAAGACTATGGCTACACCTTC. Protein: CASSALSQDYGYTF.

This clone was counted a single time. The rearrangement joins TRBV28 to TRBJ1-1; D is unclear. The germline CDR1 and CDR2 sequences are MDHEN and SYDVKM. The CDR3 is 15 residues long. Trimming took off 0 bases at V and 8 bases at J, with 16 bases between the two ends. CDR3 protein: CASSLWTYPLPEAFF. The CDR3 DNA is TGTGCCAGCAGTTTATGGACCTATCCCCTGCCAGAAGCTTTCTTT.

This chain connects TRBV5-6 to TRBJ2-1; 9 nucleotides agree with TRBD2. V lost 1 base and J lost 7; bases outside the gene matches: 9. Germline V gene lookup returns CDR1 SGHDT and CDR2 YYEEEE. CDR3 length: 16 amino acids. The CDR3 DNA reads TGTGCCAGCAGCTTGTCGCCTGGACTAGCGTCAAATGAGCAGTTCTTC. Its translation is CASSLSPGLASNEQFF. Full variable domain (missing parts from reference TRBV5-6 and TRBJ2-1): DAGVTQSPTHLIKTRGQQVTLRCSPKSGHDTVSWYQQALGQGPQFIFQYYEEEERQRGNFPDRFSGHQFPNYSSELNVNALLLGDSALYLCASSLSPGLASNEQFFGPGTRLTVL.

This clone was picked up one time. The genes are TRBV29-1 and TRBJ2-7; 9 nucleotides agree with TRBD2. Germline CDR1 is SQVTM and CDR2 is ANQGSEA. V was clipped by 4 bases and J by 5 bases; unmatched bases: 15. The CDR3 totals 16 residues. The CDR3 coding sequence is TGCAGCGTTGCCGGGACTAGCAAGGGTTCCTTGGACGAGCAGTACTTC. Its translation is CSVAGTSKGSLDEQYF.

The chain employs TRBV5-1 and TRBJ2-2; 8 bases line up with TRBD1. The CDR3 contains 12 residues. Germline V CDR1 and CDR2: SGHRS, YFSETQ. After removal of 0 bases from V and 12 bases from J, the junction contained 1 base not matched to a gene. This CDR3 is CASSLGQGQLFF. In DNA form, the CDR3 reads TGCGCCAGCAGCTTGGGACAGGGGCAGCTGTTTTTT. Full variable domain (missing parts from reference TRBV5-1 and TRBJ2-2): KAGVTQTPRYLIKTRGQQVTLSCSPISGHRSVSWYQQTPGQGLQFLFEYFSETQRNKGNFPGRFSGRQFSNSRSEMNVSTLELGDSALYLCASSLGQGQLFFGEGSRLTVL.

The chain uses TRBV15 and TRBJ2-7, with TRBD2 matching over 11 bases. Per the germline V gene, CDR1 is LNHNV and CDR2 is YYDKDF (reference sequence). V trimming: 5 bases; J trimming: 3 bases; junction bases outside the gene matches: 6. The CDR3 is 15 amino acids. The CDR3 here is CATSPTSGSVYEQYF. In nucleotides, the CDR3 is TGTGCCACCAGCCCAACTAGCGGGAGTGTCTACGAGCAGTACTTC.

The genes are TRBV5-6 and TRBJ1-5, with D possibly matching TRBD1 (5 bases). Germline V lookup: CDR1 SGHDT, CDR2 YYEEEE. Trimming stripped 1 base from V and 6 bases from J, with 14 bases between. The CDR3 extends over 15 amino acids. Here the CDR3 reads CASSLWSREGQPQHF. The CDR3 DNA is TGTGCCAGCAGCTTGTGGTCCAGGGAAGGTCAGCCCCAGCATTTT. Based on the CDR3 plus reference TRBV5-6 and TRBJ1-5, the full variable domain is DAGVTQSPTHLIKTRGQQVTLRCSPKSGHDTVSWYQQALGQGPQFIFQYYEEEERQRGNFPDRFSGHQFPNYSSELNVNALLLGDSALYLCASSLWSREGQPQHFGDGTRLSIL.

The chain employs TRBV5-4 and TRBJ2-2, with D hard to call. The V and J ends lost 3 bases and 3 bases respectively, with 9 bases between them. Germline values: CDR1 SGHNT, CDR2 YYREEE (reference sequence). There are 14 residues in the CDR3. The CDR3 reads CASSSPLDTGELFF. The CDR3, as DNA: TGTGCCAGCAGCTCCCCCCTAGACACCGGGGAGCTGTTTTTT.

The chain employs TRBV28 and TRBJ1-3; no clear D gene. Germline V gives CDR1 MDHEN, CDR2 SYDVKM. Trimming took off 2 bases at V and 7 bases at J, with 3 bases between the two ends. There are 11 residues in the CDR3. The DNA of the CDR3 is TGTGCCAGCAGTTTAGGTAACACCATATATTTT. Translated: CASSLGNTIYF. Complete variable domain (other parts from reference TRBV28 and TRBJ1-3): DVKVTQSSRYLVKRTGEKVFLECVQDMDHENMFWYRQDPGLGLRLIYFSYDVKMKEKGDIPEGYSVSREKKERFSLILESASTNQTSMYLCASSLGNTIYFGEGSWLTVV.

CDR3 loop: CASSYLDSNGYTF. DNA for the CDR3: TGTGCCAGCAGTTACCTGGACTCAAATGGCTACACCTTC. The V gene is TRBV6-6, the J gene TRBJ1-2; D is unresolved. CDR1 is MNHNY, CDR2 SVGAGI, per germline (reference sequence). Trimming took 2 bases from V and 6 from J, leaving 10 bases between them. This CDR3 is 13 amino acids long.

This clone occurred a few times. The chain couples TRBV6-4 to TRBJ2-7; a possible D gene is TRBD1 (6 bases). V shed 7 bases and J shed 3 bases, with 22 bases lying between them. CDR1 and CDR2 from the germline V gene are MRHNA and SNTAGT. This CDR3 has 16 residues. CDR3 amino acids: CASTYSGQGYHYEQYF. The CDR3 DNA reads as TGTGCCAGCACCTACTCGGGGCAGGGGTACCACTACGAGCAGTACTTC.

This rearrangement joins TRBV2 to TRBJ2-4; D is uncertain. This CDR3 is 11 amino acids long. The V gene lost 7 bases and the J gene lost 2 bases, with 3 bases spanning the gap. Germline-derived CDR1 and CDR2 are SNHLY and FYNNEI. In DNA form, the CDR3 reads TGTGCCAGCACAACCAAAAACATTCAGTACTTC. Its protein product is CASTTKNIQYF.